The 14 T cell receptor beta chains presented below share a single source sample, sequenced in a study of glioma-infiltrating T cells. TCR alpha and beta CDR3 regions were amplified from RNA using iRepertoire nested multiplex PCR. TCRdb reprocessed the multiplex PCR reads with MiXCR, giving one entry per CDR3 protein. The sample yields more than 350,000 distinct CDR3 sequences, around 45% seen once. The specimen was glioma tissue, nonneoplastic brain tissue, or PBMCs (not recorded which). The receptors originated from a human donor with low-grade glioma or glioblastoma, undergoing nonglioma brain surgery, or in good health (not recorded which).

This clonotype turned up a few times. The chain employs TRBV7-2 and TRBJ2-3, with 11 positions matching TRBD2. Germline V gene sequence: CDR1 SGHTA, CDR2 FQGNSA. This CDR3 region has 16 residues. V lost 4 bases to trimming and J lost 5 bases; unmatched junction nucleotides: 8. CDR3 sequence: CASSSVAGGRGDTQYF. For the CDR3, the DNA is TGTGCCAGCAGCTCCGTAGCGGGAGGGCGGGGAGATACGCAGTATTTT.

This clonotype was counted a few times. The rearrangement links TRBV7-2 to TRBJ2-7; 10 bases fit TRBD2. The CDR3 covers 15 residues. Germline CDR1 and CDR2: SGHTA and FQGNSA. Trimming cost V 5 bases and J 3 bases; bases outside gene matches: 7. The CDR3 bases are TGTGCCAGCAGCCGGACTAGCGGTCCCAACTACGAGCAGTACTTC. Its protein is CASSRTSGPNYEQYF.

V is TRBV5-4 and J is TRBJ2-5; D not resolved. Trimming pared 0 bases from V and 4 bases from J, leaving 7 bases between. The CDR3 spans 13 residues. Germline V gene lookup returns CDR1 SGHNT and CDR2 YYREEE (reference sequence). The CDR3 DNA is TGTGCCAGCAGCTTGGATCTCGGAGAGACCCAGTACTTC. It is translated as CASSLDLGETQYF.

As regards this clonotype: A much bigger clone sits one base away, suggesting this may be a read error. J is TRBJ1-5 and V is TRBV20-1; 7 bases map to TRBD1. Germline V gene sequence: CDR1 DFQATT, CDR2 SNEGSKA (reference sequence). CDR3 size: 15 residues. Written as DNA, the CDR3 is TGCAGTGCTAGGATCGGGACAGAGAGCAATCAGCCCAAGCATTTT. Protein product: CSARIGTESNQPKHF.

Comments on this clonotype: One end of the junction varies from germline; a read error may be responsible. The chain combines TRBV28 with TRBJ2-2; weak D call: TRBD1 (5 bases). The CDR3 consists of 16 residues. Germline V lookup: CDR1 MDHEN, CDR2 SYDVKM. The CDR3 DNA reads TGTGCCAGCAGTTCCCCTCAGCAGGGCTACACCGAGGAGCTGTTTTTT. The encoded protein is CASSSPQQGYTEELFF.

The chain uses TRBV20-1 and TRBJ2-7; unclear D gene. V was trimmed by 3 bases and J by 3 bases, leaving 15 bases between them. Germline V gene sequence: CDR1 DFQATT, CDR2 SNEGSKA (reference sequence). The CDR3 sequence is 14 residues long. The CDR3 DNA reads as TGCAGTGCTAGTGGGCGTCTGGGTAGCTACGAGCAGTACTTC. It codes for CSASGRLGSYEQYF.

This clonotype was seen at least ten times. The chain carries TRBV6-5 and TRBJ2-5; possibly TRBD1 or TRBD2 for D (6 bases each). V was trimmed by 0 bases and J by 4 bases, leaving 15 bases between them. Looked up from germline, CDR1 is MNHEY and CDR2 is SVGAGI. The CDR3 spans 16 residues. The CDR3 reads CASSYSIGGGGETQYF. In nucleotides, the CDR3 is TGTGCCAGCAGTTACTCGATCGGGGGCGGAGGAGAGACCCAGTACTTC.

The CDR3 coding sequence is TGTGCCAGTCTTCAGGGGTTCAAGCAGTACTTC. Encoded protein: CASLQGFKQYF. This chain joins TRBV6-6 and TRBJ2-7, with a tentative D call TRBD1 (6 bases). The CDR3 loop spans 11 amino acids. Germline CDR1 is MNHNY and CDR2 is SVGAGI (reference sequence). The V and J ends lost 9 bases and 8 bases respectively, with 14 bases between them.

The CDR3 is CASTSGTLSQPQHF. CDR3 coding DNA: TGTGCCAGTACCTCCGGGACCCTCAGCCAGCCCCAGCATTTT. The chain couples TRBV19 to TRBJ1-5; TRBD1 is a possible D gene (5 bases). Between the trimmed V and J ends, which lost 7 bases and 7 bases, there was a span of 17 bases. Germline CDR1 and CDR2: LNHDA and SQIVND (reference sequence). The CDR3 totals 14 residues.

This chain links TRBV6-2 or TRBV6-3 with TRBJ1-4, with D tentatively TRBD1 (5 bases). This CDR3 region has 13 residues. The germline V and J ends were trimmed by 6 bases and 8 bases, with 13 bases remaining between them. CDR1 is MNHEY, CDR2 SVGEGT, per germline. The CDR3 DNA follows: TGTGCCAGCAGCCTCGCGGGGCTGGAAAAACTGTTTTTT. Its translation is CASSLAGLEKLFF.

This chain uses TRBV6-5 with TRBJ2-7; 12 positions agree with TRBD2. Germline-derived CDR1 and CDR2 are MNHEY and SVGAGI. This CDR3 spans 16 amino acids. With 2 bases clipped from V and 6 bases from J, the junction kept 8 bases outside the gene matches. The CDR3 sequence: CASSYQASGRGGEQYF. DNA of the CDR3: TGTGCCAGCAGTTACCAGGCTAGCGGGAGGGGAGGCGAGCAGTACTTC.

The V gene is TRBV7-9, the J gene TRBJ1-2, with 12 bases fitting TRBD1. Losses at the gene ends were 5 bases for V and 6 bases for J; bases not matched to a gene: 10. Looked up from germline, CDR1 is SEHNR and CDR2 is FQNEAQ (reference sequence). The CDR3 runs to 16 residues. Written as DNA, the CDR3 is TGTGCCAGCAGCCTGGGACAGGGGGCTTCGGACGATGGCTACACCTTC. It translates to CASSLGQGASDDGYTF.

This clonotype was observed at least ten times. CDR3 in DNA: TGTGCCAGCAGTTTAGCTAGCGGGAGGCTCTACAATGAGCAGTTCTTC. It specifies CASSLASGRLYNEQFF. The chain uses TRBV27 and TRBJ2-1, with 11 positions matching TRBD2. The CDR3 is made up of 16 amino acids. CDR1 and CDR2 from the germline V gene are MNHEY and SMNVEV (reference sequence). V lost 2 bases, J lost 3 bases, and 3 bases stayed unmatched.

The chain combines TRBV5-1 with TRBJ1-2, with D unresolved. The germline CDR1 and CDR2 sequences are SGHRS and YFSETQ. Trimming left V 2 bases short and J 5 bases short, with 10 bases between. The CDR3 totals 13 residues. In nucleotides, the CDR3 is TGCGCCAGCAGCTTAGAACAGAGATATGGCTACACCTTC. Protein sequence: CASSLEQRYGYTF.